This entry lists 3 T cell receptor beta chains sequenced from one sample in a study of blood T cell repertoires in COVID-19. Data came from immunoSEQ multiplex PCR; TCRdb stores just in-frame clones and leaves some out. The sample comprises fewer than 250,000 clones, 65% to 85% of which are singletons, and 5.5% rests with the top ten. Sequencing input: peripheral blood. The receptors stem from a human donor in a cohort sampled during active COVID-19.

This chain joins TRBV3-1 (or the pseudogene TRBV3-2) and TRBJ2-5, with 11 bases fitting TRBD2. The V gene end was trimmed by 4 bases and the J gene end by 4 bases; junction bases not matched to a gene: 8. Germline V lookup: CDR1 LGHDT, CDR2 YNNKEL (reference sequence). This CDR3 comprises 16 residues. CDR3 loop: CASSRPTSGRRETQYF. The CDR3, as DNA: TGTGCCAGCAGCCGACCAACTAGCGGGAGAAGAGAGACCCAGTACTTC.

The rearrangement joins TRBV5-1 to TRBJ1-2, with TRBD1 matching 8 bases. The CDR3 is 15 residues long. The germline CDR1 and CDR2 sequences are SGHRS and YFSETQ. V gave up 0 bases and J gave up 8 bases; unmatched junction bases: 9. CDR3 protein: CASSLDGRGREGYTF. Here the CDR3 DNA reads TGCGCCAGCAGCTTGGATGGCAGGGGGCGCGAGGGCTACACCTTC.

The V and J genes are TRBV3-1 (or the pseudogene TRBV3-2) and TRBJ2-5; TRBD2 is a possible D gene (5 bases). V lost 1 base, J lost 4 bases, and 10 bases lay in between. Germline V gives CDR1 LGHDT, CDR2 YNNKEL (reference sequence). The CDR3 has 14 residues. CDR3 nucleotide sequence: TGTGCCAGCAGCCAAGTGACTAAGGGAGAGACCCAGTACTTC. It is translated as CASSQVTKGETQYF.